Described below is a single T cell receptor beta chain sequence and its context. The antigen is undetermined. This sample is drawn from a study of shared clonotypes between healthy human individuals. Findings and caveats of the study: Relative to their counterparts shared across all four donors, non-shared clonotypes exhibited diminished generation probabilities.

The CDR3 is 18 residues long. V shed 1 base and J 3 bases; nucleotides not matched to a gene: 12. The germline gives CDR1 GTSNPN, CDR2 SVGIG (reference sequence). Profiled with immunoSEQ multiplex PCR; TCRdb holds only in-frame clones, not every one. The sample holds 650,000 to 800,000 clones, about two thirds seen once. J is TRBJ2-6 and V is TRBV30; 7 bases line up with TRBD1. The sequencing input was memory CD4+ T cells sorted from blood. The subset here: CD45RA-negative fraction. The sequence was obtained from a woman aged 25 to 45 in good health. CDR3 in amino acids: CAWSGSAGGNFGANVLTF. The DNA of the CDR3 is TGTGCCTGGAGTGGGTCGGCAGGGGGTAATTTTGGGGCCAACGTCCTGACTTTC.